Presented here are 21 T cell receptor beta chains from one specimen sequenced in a study of blood T cell repertoires in COVID-19. The protocol was immunoSEQ multiplex PCR, while the TCRdb copy is restricted to in-frame clones and leaves out a portion. The sample yields just over 250,000 clones, around 84% seen once. The sequencing input was PBMCs or T cells enriched from blood (not recorded which). The receptor set was obtained from a man aged 30-40 years with acute COVID-19.

V gene TRBV21-1 combines with J gene TRBJ2-1; TRBD2 reflects the table's D call only, with no check against the DNA. TRBV21-1 is described as a pseudogene. CDR3 length: 21 amino acids. Here the CDR3 reads CASSKHMGGGGAVGSYNEQFF. The CDR3 nucleotides are TGTGCCAGCAGCAAACATATGGGCGGCGGGGGGGCCGTCGGCTCCTACAATGAGCAGTTCTTC.

The V call is TRBV6-4, the J call TRBJ1-5; TRBD1 agrees at 10 bases. Germline trimming cut 3 bases from V and 11 bases from J; bases unmatched to any gene: 7. The CDR3 is 14 residues long. CDR1 and CDR2 (germline): MRHNA, SNTAGT. Here the CDR3 DNA reads TGTGCCAGCAGTGATAGTGGGACAGGGGTGGCCCAGCATTTT. Translated, it gives CASSDSGTGVAQHF.

The V call is TRBV28, the J call TRBJ1-5; D perhaps matches TRBD1 (5 bases). The CDR3 is 12 residues long. V was pared by 3 bases and J by 6 bases, with 6 bases between. Germline values: CDR1 MDHEN, CDR2 SYDVKM. CDR3 in DNA: TGTGCCAGCAGTTTTGGGGCTCAGCCCCAGCATTTT. This gives the protein CASSFGAQPQHF.

This clone occurred many times. This sequence joins TRBV6-4 and TRBJ2-1, with 10 nucleotides matching TRBD2. The trim removed 0 bases at V and 4 bases at J, leaving 0 bases unmatched. This CDR3 has 15 residues. CDR1 and CDR2 (germline): MRHNA, SNTAGT. CDR3 nucleotide sequence: TGTGCCAGCAGTGACTCGACTAGCGGGTACAATGAGCAGTTCTTC. It encodes CASSDSTSGYNEQFF.

The rearrangement joins TRBV7-9 to TRBJ2-7; maybe TRBD2 (6 bases). Germline V gives CDR1 SEHNR, CDR2 FQNEAQ (reference sequence). This CDR3 is built from 13 residues. The CDR3 DNA reads TGTGCCAGCAGCCCTCTTAGGCCGGGACTCCTTATCGTC. Translated, it gives CASSPLRPGLLIV.

V usage is TRBV20-1 and J usage is TRBJ2-4; 8 bases are shared with TRBD2. Germline assignment: CDR1 DFQATT and CDR2 SNEGSKA (reference sequence). V lost 3 bases and J lost 2; bases outside the gene matches: 9. CDR3 length: 16 amino acids. The CDR3 coding sequence is TGCAGTGCTAGTAAGCGGGAGACGGGGTCCAAAAACATTCAGTACTTC. It specifies CSASKRETGSKNIQYF.

V and J are TRBV4-1 and TRBJ1-2; TRBD1 might be the D (6 bases). CDR1 MGHRA and CDR2 YSYEKL come from the germline V gene. The CDR3 is made up of 16 amino acids. Trimming removed 4 bases from V and 4 bases from J, with 19 bases in between. The CDR3 is CASSLQGRLASYGYTF. CDR3 DNA: TGCGCCAGCAGCCTACAGGGCAGGCTAGCATCCTATGGCTACACCTTC.

This sequence joins TRBV27 and TRBJ1-6; D is unclear. V was trimmed by 6 bases and J by 0 bases, leaving 9 bases between them. This CDR3 is 15 amino acids long. Germline CDR1 is MNHEY and CDR2 is SMNVEV (reference sequence). The CDR3 sequence is CASRTSSSYNSPLHF. CDR3 coding DNA: TGTGCCAGCAGAACCTCTAGCTCCTATAATTCACCCCTCCACTTT.

This chain uses TRBV27 with TRBJ1-5, with TRBD1 identical over 8 bases. The V gene end was trimmed by 4 bases and the J gene end by 0 bases; junction bases not matched to a gene: 2. The CDR3 spans 15 residues. CDR1 MNHEY and CDR2 SMNVEV come from the germline V gene (reference sequence). Here the CDR3 DNA reads TGTGCCAGCAGTTACAGGGGGAATAGCAATCAGCCCCAGCATTTT. Translated: CASSYRGNSNQPQHF.

The rearrangement joins TRBV10-3 to TRBJ1-1; TRBD1 matches at 8 bases. V trimming: 10 bases; J trimming: 3 bases; junction bases outside the gene matches: 10. CDR1 and CDR2 (germline): ENHRY, SYGVKD. The CDR3 extends over 14 amino acids. DNA for the CDR3: TGTGCCAGTGGACAGGGAAAGGTAGACACTGAAGCTTTCTTT. Its protein product is CASGQGKVDTEAFF.

The chain links TRBV28 to TRBJ1-2, with 7 bases matching TRBD1. The CDR3 totals 14 residues. Germline CDR1 reads MDHEN; CDR2 reads SYDVKM. Trimming cost V 6 bases and J 1 base; bases outside gene matches: 5. CDR3 amino acids: CASSPGQVNYGYTF. CDR3 nucleotide sequence: TGTGCCAGCAGCCCTGGACAGGTTAACTATGGCTACACCTTC.

The chain employs TRBV19 and TRBJ2-7; 7 bases are shared with TRBD1. CDR3 length equals 19 residues. Germline V lookup: CDR1 LNHDA, CDR2 SQIVND (reference sequence). V lost 1 base, J lost 1 base, and 16 bases stayed unmatched. CDR3 protein: CASSIGDRPLRPVSYEQYV. CDR3 sequence (DNA): TGTGCCAGTAGTATAGGGGACAGACCGTTAAGACCCGTTTCCTACGAGCAGTACGTC.

The chain links TRBV7-2 to TRBJ1-5, with D unresolved. CDR1 and CDR2 (germline): SGHTA, FQGNSA. V was clipped by 0 bases and J by 2 bases, with 8 bases between them. CDR3 size: 15 residues. CDR3 nucleotides: TGTGCCAGCAGCTTAGCCTCAGAACGCAATCAGCCCCAGCATTTT. It yields the protein CASSLASERNQPQHF.

The rearrangement uses TRBV5-4 and TRBJ2-6; D is unclear. The CDR3 totals 16 residues. CDR1 is SGHNT and CDR2 is YYREEE in the germline V gene (reference sequence). With 4 bases removed from V and 0 bases from J, the gap between germline ends came to 11 bases. As DNA, the CDR3 is TGTGCCAGCAGCGAACGGGTCTACTCTGGGGCCAACGTCCTGACTTTC. Protein product: CASSERVYSGANVLTF.

This chain uses TRBV3-1 (or the pseudogene TRBV3-2) with TRBJ1-5; D gene unclear. V was clipped by 3 bases and J by 1 base, with 13 bases between them. Germline CDR1 and CDR2: LGHDT and YNNKEL (reference sequence). The CDR3 spans 16 residues. As DNA, the CDR3 is TGTGCCAGCAGCCAGAACCCCGGCAGGAGCAATCAGCCCCAGCATTTT. Its translation is CASSQNPGRSNQPQHF.

The V gene is TRBV28, the J gene TRBJ1-4, with 7 bases fitting TRBD1. Germline values: CDR1 MDHEN, CDR2 SYDVKM. This CDR3 spans 16 amino acids. V trimming: 6 bases; J trimming: 0 bases; junction bases outside the gene matches: 7. The chain's CDR3 is CASSRTGLSTNEKLFF. As DNA, the CDR3 is TGTGCCAGCAGCCGGACAGGCCTATCAACTAATGAAAAACTGTTTTTT.

J is TRBJ1-3 and V is TRBV28; tentatively, D is TRBD1 (5 bases). V was trimmed by 9 bases and J by 0 bases, leaving 9 bases between them. From germline, CDR1 is MDHEN and CDR2 SYDVKM. The CDR3 has 13 amino acids. The DNA of the CDR3 is TGTGCCAGTAGACAGTACTCTGGAAACACCATATATTTT. Translating gives CASRQYSGNTIYF.

The gene calls are TRBV15 and TRBJ2-3; 10 bases line up with TRBD2. V lost 3 bases to trimming and J lost 2 bases; unmatched junction nucleotides: 5. The length of the CDR3 is 16 residues. Germline assignment: CDR1 LNHNV and CDR2 YYDKDF (reference sequence). The CDR3 DNA reads TGTGCCACCAGCAGGGCAGCGGGAGGGTTCACAGATACGCAGTATTTT. Residues: CATSRAAGGFTDTQYF.

The chain employs TRBV2 and TRBJ1-2; D is possibly TRBD1 (5 bases). The V end lost 6 bases, the J end lost 5 bases, and 10 bases lay between the germline ends. The CDR3 runs to 12 residues. Germline V gene data show CDR1 as SNHLY and CDR2 as FYNNEI. CDR3 region: CASREGLYGYTF. CDR3 bases: TGTGCCAGCAGGGAGGGGCTATATGGCTACACCTTC.

V is TRBV5-1 and J is TRBJ2-3; D is possibly TRBD2 (7 bases). CDR1 and CDR2 (germline): SGHRS, YFSETQ. V lost 3 bases to trimming and J lost 6 bases, with 14 bases between them. CDR3 length: 14 residues. CDR3 in amino acids: CASSSSAGADTQYF. As DNA, the CDR3 is TGCGCCAGCAGCTCATCGGCGGGGGCCGATACGCAGTATTTT.

The V gene is TRBV19, the J gene TRBJ2-2; 10 nucleotides agree with TRBD2. CDR1 LNHDA and CDR2 SQIVND come from the germline V gene (reference sequence). V shed 7 bases, J shed 3 bases, and the junction held 11 bases outside the gene matches. This CDR3 has 17 residues. CDR3 sequence: CASTDGGLAGDTGELFF. CDR3 bases: TGTGCCAGTACCGATGGGGGGCTAGCGGGGGACACCGGGGAGCTGTTTTTT.